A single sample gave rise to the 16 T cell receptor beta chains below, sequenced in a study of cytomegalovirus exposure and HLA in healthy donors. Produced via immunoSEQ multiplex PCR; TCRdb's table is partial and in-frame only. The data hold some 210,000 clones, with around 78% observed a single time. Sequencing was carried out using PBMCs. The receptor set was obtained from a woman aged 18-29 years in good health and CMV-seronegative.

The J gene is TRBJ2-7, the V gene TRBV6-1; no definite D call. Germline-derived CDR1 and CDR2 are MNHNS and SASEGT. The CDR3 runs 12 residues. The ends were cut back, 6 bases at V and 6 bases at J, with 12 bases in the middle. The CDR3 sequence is CASRNRLGEQYF. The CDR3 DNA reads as TGTGCCAGCAGGAACAGACTGGGCGAGCAGTACTTC.

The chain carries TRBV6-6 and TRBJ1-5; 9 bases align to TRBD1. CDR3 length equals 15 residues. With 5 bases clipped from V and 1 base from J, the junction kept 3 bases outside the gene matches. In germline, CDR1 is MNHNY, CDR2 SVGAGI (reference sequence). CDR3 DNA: TGTGCCAGCAGTGGACAGGGGAGAAGCAATCAGCCCCAGCATTTT. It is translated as CASSGQGRSNQPQHF.

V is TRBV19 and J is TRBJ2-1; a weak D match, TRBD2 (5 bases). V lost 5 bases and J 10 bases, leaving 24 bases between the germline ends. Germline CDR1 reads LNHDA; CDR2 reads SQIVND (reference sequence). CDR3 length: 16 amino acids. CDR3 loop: CASSVPERIREGEQFF. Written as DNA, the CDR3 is TGTGCCAGTAGTGTCCCCGAGCGGATTAGGGAAGGGGAGCAGTTCTTC. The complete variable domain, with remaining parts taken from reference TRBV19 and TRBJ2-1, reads DGGITQSPKYLFRKEGQNVTLSCEQNLNHDAMYWYRQDPGQGLRLIYYSQIVNDFQKGDIAEGYSVSREKKESFPLTVTSAQKNPTAFYLCASSVPERIREGEQFFGPGTRLTVL.

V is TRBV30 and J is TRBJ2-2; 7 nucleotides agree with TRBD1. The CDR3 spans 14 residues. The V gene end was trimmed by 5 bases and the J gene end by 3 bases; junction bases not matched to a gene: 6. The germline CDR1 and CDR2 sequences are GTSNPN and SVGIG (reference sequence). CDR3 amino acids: CAWQTGTDTGELFF. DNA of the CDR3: TGTGCCTGGCAAACCGGGACAGACACCGGGGAGCTGTTTTTT.

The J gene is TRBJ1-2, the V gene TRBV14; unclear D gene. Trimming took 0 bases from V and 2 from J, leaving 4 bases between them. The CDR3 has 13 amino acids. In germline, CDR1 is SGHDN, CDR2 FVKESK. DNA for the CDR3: TGTGCCAGCAGCCAAGAACTCAACTATGGCTACACCTTC. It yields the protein CASSQELNYGYTF. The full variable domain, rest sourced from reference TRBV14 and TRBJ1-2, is EAGVTQFPSHSVIEKGQTVTLRCDPISGHDNLYWYRRVMGKEIKFLLHFVKESKQDESGMPNNRFLAERTGGTYSTLKVQPAELEDSGVYFCASSQELNYGYTFGSGTRLTVV.

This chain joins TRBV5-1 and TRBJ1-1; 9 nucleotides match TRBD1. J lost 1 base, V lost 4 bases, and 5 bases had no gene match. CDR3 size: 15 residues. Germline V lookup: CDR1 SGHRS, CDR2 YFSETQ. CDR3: CASSKGTGKNTEAFF. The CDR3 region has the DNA TGCGCCAGCAGCAAGGGGACAGGGAAGAACACTGAAGCTTTCTTT.

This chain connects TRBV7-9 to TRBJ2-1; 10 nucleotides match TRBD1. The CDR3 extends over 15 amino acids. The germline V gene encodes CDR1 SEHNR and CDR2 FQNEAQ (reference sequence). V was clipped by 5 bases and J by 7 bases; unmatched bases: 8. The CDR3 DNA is TGTGCCAGCAGCCAATGGGACAGGGGCAAGAATGAGCAGTTCTTC. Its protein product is CASSQWDRGKNEQFF.

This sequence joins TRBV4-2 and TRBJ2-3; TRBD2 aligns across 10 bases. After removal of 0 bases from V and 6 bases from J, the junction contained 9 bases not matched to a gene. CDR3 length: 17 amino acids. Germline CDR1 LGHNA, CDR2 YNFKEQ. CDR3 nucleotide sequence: TGTGCCAGCAGCCAAGATCTCGCTAGCGGGAGAGGGGATACGCAGTATTTT. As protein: CASSQDLASGRGDTQYF.

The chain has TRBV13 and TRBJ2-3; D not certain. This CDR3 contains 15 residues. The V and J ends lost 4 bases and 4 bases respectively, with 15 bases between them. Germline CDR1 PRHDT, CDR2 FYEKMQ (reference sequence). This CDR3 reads CASSSGGPRSDTQYF. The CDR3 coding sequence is TGTGCCAGCAGCTCCGGCGGACCACGATCAGATACGCAGTATTTT.

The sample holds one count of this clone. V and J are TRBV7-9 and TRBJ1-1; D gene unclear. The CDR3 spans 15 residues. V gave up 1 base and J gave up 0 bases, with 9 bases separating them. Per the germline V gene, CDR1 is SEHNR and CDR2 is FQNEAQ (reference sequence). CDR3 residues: CASSLGGGMNTEAFF. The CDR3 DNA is TGTGCCAGCAGCTTAGGGGGAGGGATGAACACTGAAGCTTTCTTT.

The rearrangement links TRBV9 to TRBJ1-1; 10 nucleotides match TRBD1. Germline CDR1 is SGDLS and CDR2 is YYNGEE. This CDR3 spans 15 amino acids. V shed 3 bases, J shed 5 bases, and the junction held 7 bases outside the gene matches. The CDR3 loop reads CASSGRQGAGTEAFF. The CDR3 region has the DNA TGTGCCAGCAGCGGACGACAGGGGGCAGGAACTGAAGCTTTCTTT. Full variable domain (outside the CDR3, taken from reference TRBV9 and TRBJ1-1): DSGVTQTPKHLITATGQRVTLRCSPRSGDLSVYWYQQSLDQGLQFLIQYYNGEERAKGNILERFSAQQFPDLHSELNLSSLELGDSALYFCASSGRQGAGTEAFFGQGTRLTVV.

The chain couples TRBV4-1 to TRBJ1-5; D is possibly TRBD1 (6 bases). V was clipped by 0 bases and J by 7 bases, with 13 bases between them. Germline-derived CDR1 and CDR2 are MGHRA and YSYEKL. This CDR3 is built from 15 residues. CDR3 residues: CASSQEGRGEQPQHF. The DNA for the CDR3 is TGCGCCAGCAGCCAAGAAGGCAGGGGTGAACAGCCCCAGCATTTT.

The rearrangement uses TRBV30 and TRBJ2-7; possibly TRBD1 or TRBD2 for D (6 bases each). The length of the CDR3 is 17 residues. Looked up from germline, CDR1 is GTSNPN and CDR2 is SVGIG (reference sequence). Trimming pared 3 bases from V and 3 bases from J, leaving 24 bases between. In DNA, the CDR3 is TGTGCCTGGAGGAGAGGGGGGACGATCCTCCCAAACTACGAGCAGTACTTC. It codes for CAWRRGGTILPNYEQYF.

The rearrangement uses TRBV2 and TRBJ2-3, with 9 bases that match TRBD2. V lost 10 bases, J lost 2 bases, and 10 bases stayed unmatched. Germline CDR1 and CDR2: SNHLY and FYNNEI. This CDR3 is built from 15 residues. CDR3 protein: CAILGLAGLTDTQYF. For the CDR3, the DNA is TGTGCCATCCTGGGGCTAGCGGGGCTCACAGATACGCAGTATTTT.

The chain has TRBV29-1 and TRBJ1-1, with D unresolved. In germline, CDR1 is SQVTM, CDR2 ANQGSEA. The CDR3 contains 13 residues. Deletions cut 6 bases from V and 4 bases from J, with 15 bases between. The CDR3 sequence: CSVGGSGVTEAFF. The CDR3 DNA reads TGCAGCGTCGGAGGGAGTGGTGTCACTGAAGCTTTCTTT.

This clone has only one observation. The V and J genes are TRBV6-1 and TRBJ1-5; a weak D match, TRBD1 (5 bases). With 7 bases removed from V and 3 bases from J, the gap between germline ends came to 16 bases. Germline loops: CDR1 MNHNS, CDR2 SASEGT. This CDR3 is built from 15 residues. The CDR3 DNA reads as TGTGCCAGCACCCGTCGGGGGGGTTACAATCAGCCCCAGCATTTT. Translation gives CASTRRGGYNQPQHF.